The text below deals with one TCR beta chain. Its antigen is unknown. This sample stems from a study of CD4+ T cells in melanoma. Study-level results: A reported correlation linked neoantigen-specific CD4+ T cells to CD8+, macrophage and B cell function. Diverse differentiation states were reported for melanoma neoantigen-specific CD4+ T cells.

Between the trimmed V and J ends, which lost 5 bases and 8 bases, there was a span of 31 bases. The CDR3 length is 19 residues. Per germline, CDR1 PRHDT and CDR2 FYEKMQ (reference sequence). Measured with immunoSEQ multiplex PCR; TCRdb has only the in-frame clones, and not every one. The sample shows about 11,000 clones, just over 65% of them seen only once. This TCR was sampled from a human donor with melanoma. The sequencing sample was made of cells from a culture (not recorded whether cultured in vitro). The V and J genes are TRBV13 and TRBJ2-1; weak D call: TRBD1 (5 bases). This chain's CDR3 is CASSPRRRPLSNLGDEQFF. As DNA, the CDR3 is TGTGCCAGCAGCCCCCGCCGGAGACCCCTCTCGAATCTAGGGGATGAGCAGTTCTTC.